This T cell receptor beta chain was captured by sequencing in a study of CD8 T cells in ankylosing spondylitis. Study-wide findings and caveats: Characteristic, it appeared, of ankylosing spondylitis blood was a TCR beta motif of eight highly homologous variants.

Trimming took 3 bases from V and 2 from J; bases not matched to a gene: 4. Looked up from germline, CDR1 is MNHNS and CDR2 is SASEGT. This CDR3 comprises 15 residues. One entry per CDR3 protein, called by TCRdb with MiXCR from the 5' RACE reads. The sample shows fewer than 750,000 distinct CDR3 sequences, around 20% of them seen only once. Notes on this clonotype: The antigen is unknown.

V usage is TRBV6-1 and J usage is TRBJ1-5; 7 bases match TRBD1. The clonotype originates from a male donor with ankylosing spondylitis. The sequenced sample was blood, either unsorted or a sorted T cell fraction (not recorded which). CDR3 bases: TGTGCCAGCAGTGACCCTCAGGGGGGCAATCAGCCCCAGCATTTT. Translating gives CASSDPQGGNQPQHF.